The rows below give T cell receptor beta chains drawn from one sample of a study of CD8 T cells in Susac syndrome. Using its own MiXCR run on the immunoSEQ multiplex PCR reads, TCRdb lists one record per CDR3 protein. The repertoire holds about 120,000 distinct CDR3 sequences, with approximately 94% as singletons. Input material: CD4+ T cells from PBMCs. These receptors were collected from a human donor with multiple sclerosis. The CDR3 runs from the conserved cysteine through the conserved F or W. D genes are given only for firm matches. Not all rows give a size; the values are once, few, many and, for expanded clones, a class.

V gene	J gene	D gene	clone size	CDR3 protein	CDR3 DNA
TRBV7-9	TRBJ2-7	.	.	CASSPTGARSEQYF	TGTGCCAGCAGCCCCACTGGTGCTAGGTCCGAGCAGTACTTC
TRBV12-3/TRBV12-4	TRBJ1-1	.	.	CASSFDGSNTEAFF	TGTGCCAGCAGTTTCGATGGCAGCAACACTGAAGCTTTCTTT
TRBV5-4	TRBJ2-5	.	.	CASSLDAGGATQETQYF	TGTGCCAGCAGCTTGGATGCCGGCGGGGCGACCCAAGAGACCCAGTACTTC
TRBV7-2	TRBJ2-2	.	few	CASSPTGTNTGELFF	TGTGCCAGCAGCCCCACCGGGACGAACACCGGGGAGCTGTTTTTT
TRBV12-3/TRBV12-4	TRBJ1-2	.	.	CASSSTGRGEYGYTF	TGTGCCAGCAGTTCTACAGGTCGGGGAGAATATGGCTACACCTTC
TRBV6-5	TRBJ2-2	TRBD1	.	CASSYRTGVNTGELFF	TGTGCCAGCAGTTACAGGACAGGGGTCAACACCGGGGAGCTGTTTTTT
TRBV7-2	TRBJ1-1	.	.	CASSLGPGAGEAFF	TGTGCCAGCAGCTTAGGCCCAGGGGCTGGTGAAGCTTTCTTT
TRBV30	TRBJ2-1	.	.	CAWSLGREYIYNEQFF	TGTGCCTGGAGTCTGGGTCGGGAGTACATCTACAATGAGCAGTTCTTC
TRBV5-6	TRBJ1-2	.	.	CASSINGAAYGYTF	TGTGCCAGCAGCATCAACGGGGCAGCCTATGGCTACACCTTC
TRBV6-1	TRBJ1-1	.	.	CASSFRLTGPNTEAFF	TGTGCCAGCAGCTTCCGGTTGACGGGACCGAACACTGAAGCTTTCTTT
TRBV30	TRBJ2-4	TRBD2	.	CAWTSGNLAKNIQYF	TGTGCCTGGACTAGCGGGAACCTAGCCAAAAACATTCAGTACTTC
TRBV19	TRBJ2-7	.	.	CASIGGVTYEQYF	TGTGCCAGTATCGGTGGGGTAACCTACGAGCAGTACTTC
TRBV5-6	TRBJ2-7	.	.	CASSLTTVRNSYEQYF	TGTGCCAGCAGCTTGACCACTGTGAGGAACTCCTACGAGCAGTACTTC
TRBV7-9	TRBJ1-1	.	once	CASSSPWDGEAFF	TGTGCCAGCAGTTCTCCCTGGGACGGTGAAGCTTTCTTT
TRBV7-2	TRBJ2-4	.	few	CASSLWGMAKNIQYF	TGTGCCAGCAGCTTATGGGGGATGGCCAAAAACATTCAGTACTTC
TRBV7-9	TRBJ2-5	.	once	CASSLAPASGTQYF	TGTGCCAGCAGCTTAGCTCCGGCTTCGGGGACCCAGTACTTC
TRBV30	TRBJ2-1	.	.	CAWLGRDEQFF	TGTGCCTGGCTGGGAAGGGATGAGCAGTTCTTC
TRBV5-1	TRBJ2-1	.	.	CASLTGSGANEQFF	TGCGCCAGCTTGACGGGATCGGGGGCCAATGAGCAGTTCTTC
TRBV6-6	TRBJ2-4	.	once	CASSYLGGDIQYF	TGTGCCAGCAGTTACCTCGGCGGGGACATTCAGTACTTC
TRBV4-1	TRBJ1-2	TRBD1	.	CASSRTGGGNYGYTF	TGCGCCAGCAGCCGGACAGGGGGCGGAAACTATGGCTACACCTTC
TRBV9	TRBJ2-7	TRBD1	.	CASSVGQGVYEQYF	TGTGCCAGCAGCGTAGGGCAGGGGGTCTACGAGCAGTACTTC
TRBV19	TRBJ2-7	TRBD2	.	CASNRGGRGYEQYF	TGTGCCAGTAATCGGGGGGGAAGGGGCTACGAGCAGTACTTC
TRBV18	TRBJ2-3	TRBD2	.	CASSPKTTSGRLDTQYF	TGTGCCAGCTCACCAAAGACAACTAGCGGGAGGTTAGATACGCAGTATTTT
TRBV7-8	TRBJ1-5	TRBD1	.	CASSTRQGRLNQPQHF	TGTGCCAGCAGCACCCGACAGGGAAGACTCAATCAGCCCCAGCATTTT
TRBV5-1	TRBJ2-5	TRBD1	.	CASRDSGGSRETQYF	TGCGCCAGCAGAGATTCAGGGGGCTCTCGGGAGACCCAGTACTTC
TRBV6-5	TRBJ2-7	TRBD1	.	CASSYSGTGGNEQYF	TGTGCCAGCAGTTACTCGGGGACAGGGGGGAACGAGCAGTACTTC
TRBV6-5	TRBJ2-5	.	.	CASSSLMLQETQYF	TGTGCCAGCAGTTCCCTGATGCTCCAAGAGACCCAGTACTTC
TRBV6-2/TRBV6-3	TRBJ2-3	.	.	CASSYGPPATDTQYF	TGTGCCAGCAGTTACGGACCCCCGGCCACAGATACGCAGTATTTT
TRBV6-1	TRBJ2-1	TRBD1	.	CASSLGQGRKYNEQFF	TGTGCCAGCAGTCTCGGACAGGGCAGAAAGTACAATGAGCAGTTCTTC
TRBV20-1	TRBJ1-2	.	.	CSARDRGYYGYTF	TGCAGTGCTAGAGATCGGGGTTACTATGGCTACACCTTC
TRBV7-6	TRBJ2-7	.	.	CASSFFGDHEQYF	TGTGCCAGCAGCTTTTTCGGGGACCACGAGCAGTACTTC
TRBV2	TRBJ2-7	.	.	CASSEERNTYEQYF	TGTGCCAGCAGTGAAGAACGGAACACCTACGAGCAGTACTTC
TRBV7-2	TRBJ2-7	TRBD1	few	CASSLGPPGTGDEQYF	TGTGCCAGCAGCTTAGGCCCTCCCGGGACAGGGGACGAGCAGTACTTC
TRBV5-1	TRBJ2-1	TRBD2	.	CASSSRTSGTYNEQFF	TGCGCCAGCAGCTCCAGGACTAGCGGGACTTACAATGAGCAGTTCTTC
TRBV7-9	TRBJ1-1	TRBD1	.	CASREGQGITEAFF	TGTGCCAGCAGGGAGGGACAGGGGATTACTGAAGCTTTCTTT
TRBV6-5	TRBJ2-7	TRBD1	.	CASSYGTADYEQYF	TGTGCCAGCAGTTATGGGACAGCAGACTACGAGCAGTACTTC
TRBV20-1	TRBJ2-2	TRBD2	once	CSARRTSGPTGELFF	TGCAGTGCGCGCCGGACTAGCGGCCCCACCGGGGAGCTGTTTTTT
TRBV12-3/TRBV12-4	TRBJ2-3	.	.	CAVPGGRDTQYF	TGTGCCGTCCCCGGGGGCCGAGATACGCAGTATTTT
TRBV7-2	TRBJ2-3	.	.	CASSSRVTTNTDTQYF	TGTGCCAGCAGCTCGAGAGTTACTACGAATACAGATACGCAGTATTTT
TRBV20-1	TRBJ1-1	TRBD1	.	CSATGTGTEAFF	TGCAGTGCTACAGGGACAGGGACCGAAGCTTTCTTT
TRBV27	TRBJ2-7	.	.	CASSDRLLGEQYF	TGTGCCAGCAGTGATAGGCTCCTGGGGGAGCAGTACTTC
TRBV4-3	TRBJ2-7	TRBD2	.	CASSQIAGDRFGEQYF	TGCGCCAGCAGCCAAATTGCGGGGGACCGTTTCGGAGAGCAGTACTTC
TRBV5-1	TRBJ1-2	.	.	CASSPRDPPNYGYTF	TGCGCCAGCAGCCCCCGGGATCCTCCTAACTATGGCTACACCTTC
TRBV5-6	TRBJ2-3	.	.	CASSLGVRGSDTQYF	TGTGCCAGCAGCTTGGGGGTGAGGGGTTCAGATACGCAGTATTTT
TRBV5-4	TRBJ2-1	.	.	CASSHTSYEQFF	TGTGCCAGCAGCCACACCTCTTATGAGCAGTTCTTC
TRBV5-6	TRBJ1-3	.	.	CASRLGPISGNTIYF	TGTGCCAGCAGGTTGGGACCGATCTCTGGAAACACCATATATTTT
TRBV19	TRBJ1-1	TRBD1	.	CASSIGTAKAFF	TGTGCCAGTAGTATCGGGACAGCAAAAGCTTTCTTT
TRBV24-1	TRBJ1-1	.	.	CATSDGDKPFF	TGTGCCACCAGTGATGGGGATAAGCCTTTCTTT
TRBV4-2	TRBJ1-2	.	.	CASSQESLTVFRADGYTF	TGTGCCAGCAGCCAAGAGTCCTTGACAGTCTTCAGGGCTGATGGCTACACCTTC
TRBV3-1	TRBJ2-1	TRBD1	.	CASSPLARGPGNEQFF	TGTGCCAGCAGCCCCTTAGCCAGGGGGCCGGGGAATGAGCAGTTCTTC
TRBV6-2/TRBV6-3	TRBJ2-7	.	.	CASSWQGRHEQYF	TGTGCCAGCAGTTGGCAAGGGCGGCACGAGCAGTACTTC
TRBV15	TRBJ1-1	.	.	CATSRALGGGNTEAFF	TGTGCCACCAGCAGAGCCCTCGGGGGGGGGAACACTGAAGCTTTCTTT
TRBV27	TRBJ2-7	.	.	CASSRPGGVPYEQYF	TGTGCCAGCAGTCGACCGGGTGGAGTCCCCTACGAGCAGTACTTC
TRBV19	TRBJ1-5	.	.	CASSLTGTSPGQPQHF	TGTGCCAGTAGTCTAACAGGGACCTCCCCCGGTCAGCCCCAGCATTTT
TRBV5-1	TRBJ2-3	.	once	CASSLITSTDTQYF	TGCGCCAGCAGCTTAATAACTAGCACAGATACGCAGTATTTT
TRBV6-1	TRBJ2-7	.	.	CATTFPGRVPYEQYF	TGTGCCACTACCTTTCCGGGACGGGTCCCCTACGAGCAGTACTTC
TRBV19	TRBJ1-5	.	.	CASSEGRSNQPQHF	TGTGCCAGTAGTGAGGGGCGGAGCAATCAGCCCCAGCATTTT
TRBV27	TRBJ1-1	.	.	CASSSAGADTEAFF	TGTGCCAGCAGTTCGGCTGGGGCGGACACTGAAGCTTTCTTT
TRBV9	TRBJ2-7	.	.	CASSVDPRLSVYEQYF	TGTGCCAGCAGCGTAGATCCGAGGCTTTCGGTTTACGAGCAGTACTTC